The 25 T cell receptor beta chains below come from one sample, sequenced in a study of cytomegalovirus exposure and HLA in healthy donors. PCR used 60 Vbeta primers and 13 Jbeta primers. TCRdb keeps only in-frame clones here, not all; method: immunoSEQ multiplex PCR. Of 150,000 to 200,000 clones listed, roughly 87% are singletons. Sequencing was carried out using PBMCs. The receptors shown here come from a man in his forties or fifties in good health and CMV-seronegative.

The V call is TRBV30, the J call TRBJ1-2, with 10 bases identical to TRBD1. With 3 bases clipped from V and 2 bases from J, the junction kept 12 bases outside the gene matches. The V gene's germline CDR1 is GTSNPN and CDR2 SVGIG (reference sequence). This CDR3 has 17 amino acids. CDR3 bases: TGTGCCTGGAGAACCCGGGACAGGGGTTTATCAAACTATGGCTACACCTTC. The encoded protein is CAWRTRDRGLSNYGYTF.

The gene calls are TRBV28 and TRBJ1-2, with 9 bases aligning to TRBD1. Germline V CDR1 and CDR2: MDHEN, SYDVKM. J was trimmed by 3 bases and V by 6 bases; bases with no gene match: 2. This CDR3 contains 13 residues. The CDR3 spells CASRGTGYYGYTF. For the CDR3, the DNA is TGTGCCAGCAGGGGGACAGGGTACTATGGCTACACCTTC.

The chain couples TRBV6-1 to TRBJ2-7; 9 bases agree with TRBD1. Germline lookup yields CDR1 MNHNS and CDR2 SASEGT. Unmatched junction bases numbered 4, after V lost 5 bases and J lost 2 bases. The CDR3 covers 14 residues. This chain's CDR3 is CASSWDRVAYEQYF. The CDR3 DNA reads TGTGCCAGCAGTTGGGACAGGGTCGCCTACGAGCAGTACTTC.

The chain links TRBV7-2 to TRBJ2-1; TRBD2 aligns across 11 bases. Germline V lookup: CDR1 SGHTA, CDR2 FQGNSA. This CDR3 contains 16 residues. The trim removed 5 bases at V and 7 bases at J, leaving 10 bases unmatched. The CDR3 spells CASSTRLAGIPNEQFF. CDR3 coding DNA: TGTGCCAGCAGCACCAGACTAGCGGGGATCCCGAATGAGCAGTTCTTC.

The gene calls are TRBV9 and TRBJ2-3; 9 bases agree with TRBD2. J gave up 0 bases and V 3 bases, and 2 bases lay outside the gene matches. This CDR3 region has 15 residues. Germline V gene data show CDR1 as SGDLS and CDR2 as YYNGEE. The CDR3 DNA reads TGTGCCAGCAGCGGTAGCGGGGGTAGCACAGATACGCAGTATTTT. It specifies CASSGSGGSTDTQYF.

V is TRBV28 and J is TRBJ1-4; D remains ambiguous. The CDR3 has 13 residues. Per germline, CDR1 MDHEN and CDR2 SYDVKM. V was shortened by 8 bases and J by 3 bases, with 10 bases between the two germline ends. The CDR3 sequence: CASRSGSNEKLFF. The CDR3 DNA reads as TGTGCCAGCCGCTCAGGCTCTAATGAAAAACTGTTTTTT.

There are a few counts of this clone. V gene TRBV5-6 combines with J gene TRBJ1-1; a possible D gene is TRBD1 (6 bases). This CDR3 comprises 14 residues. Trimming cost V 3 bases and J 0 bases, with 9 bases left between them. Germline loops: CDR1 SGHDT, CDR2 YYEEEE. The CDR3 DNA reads TGTGCCAGCAGCTCCAGGGGATTGAACACTGAAGCTTTCTTT. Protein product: CASSSRGLNTEAFF.

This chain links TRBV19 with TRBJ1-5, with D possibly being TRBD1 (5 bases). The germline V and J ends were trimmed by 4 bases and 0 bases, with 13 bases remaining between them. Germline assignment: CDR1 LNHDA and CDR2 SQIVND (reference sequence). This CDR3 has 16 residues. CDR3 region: CASSNSRASSNQPQHF. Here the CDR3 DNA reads TGTGCCAGTAGTAATAGCAGGGCGTCTAGCAATCAGCCCCAGCATTTT.

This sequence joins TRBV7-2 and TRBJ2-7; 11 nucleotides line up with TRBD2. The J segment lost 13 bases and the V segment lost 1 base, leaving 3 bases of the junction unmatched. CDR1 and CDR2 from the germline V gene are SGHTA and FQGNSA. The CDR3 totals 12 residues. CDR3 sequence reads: CASSLGSGGEYF. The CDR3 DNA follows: TGTGCCAGCAGCTTAGGTAGCGGGGGGGAATACTTC.

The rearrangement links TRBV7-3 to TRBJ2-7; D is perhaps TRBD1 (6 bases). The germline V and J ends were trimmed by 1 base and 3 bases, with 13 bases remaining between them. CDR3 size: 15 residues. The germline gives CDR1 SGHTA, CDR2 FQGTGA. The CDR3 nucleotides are TGTGCCAGCAGCTTAAGCCCCACAGGGATCTACGAGCAGTACTTC. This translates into CASSLSPTGIYEQYF.

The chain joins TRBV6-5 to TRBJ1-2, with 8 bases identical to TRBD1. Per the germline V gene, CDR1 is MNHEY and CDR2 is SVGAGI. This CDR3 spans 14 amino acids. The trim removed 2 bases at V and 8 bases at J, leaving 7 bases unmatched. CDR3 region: CASSYTRGRGGYTF. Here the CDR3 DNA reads TGTGCCAGCAGTTACACCAGGGGGCGAGGAGGCTACACCTTC.

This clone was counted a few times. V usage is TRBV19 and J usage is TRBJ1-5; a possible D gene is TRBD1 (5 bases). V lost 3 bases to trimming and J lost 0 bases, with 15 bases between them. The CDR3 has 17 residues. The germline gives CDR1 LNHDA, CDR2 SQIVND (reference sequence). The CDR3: CASSMVGRALSNQPQHF. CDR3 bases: TGTGCCAGTAGTATGGTTGGCAGGGCCCTTAGCAATCAGCCCCAGCATTTT.

CDR3 in DNA: TGTGCCAGCAGCGTAGAGGCGGGAGCTACAGATACGCAGTATTTT. Residues: CASSVEAGATDTQYF. The rearrangement joins TRBV9 to TRBJ2-3, with TRBD2 matching over 7 bases. The CDR3 contains 15 residues. Germline V gene data show CDR1 as SGDLS and CDR2 as YYNGEE. The V gene end was trimmed by 0 bases and the J gene end by 3 bases; junction bases not matched to a gene: 4.

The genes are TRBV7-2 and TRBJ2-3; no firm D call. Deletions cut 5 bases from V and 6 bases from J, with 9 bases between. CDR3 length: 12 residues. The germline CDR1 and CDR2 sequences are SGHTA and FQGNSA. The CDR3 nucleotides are TGTGCCAGCAGCCCTTTCGGGGATACGCAGTATTTT. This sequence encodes CASSPFGDTQYF.

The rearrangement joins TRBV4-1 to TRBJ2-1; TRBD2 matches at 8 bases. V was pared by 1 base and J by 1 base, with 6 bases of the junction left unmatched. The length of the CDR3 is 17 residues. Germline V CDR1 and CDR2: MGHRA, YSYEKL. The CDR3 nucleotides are TGCGCCAGCAGCCAAGTATCGGCTAGCGGGTCCTACAATGAGCAGTTCTTC. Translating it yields CASSQVSASGSYNEQFF.

The CDR3 is CASSLFGQLNTEAFF. DNA of the CDR3: TGTGCCAGCAGTTTATTCGGACAGCTGAACACTGAAGCTTTCTTT. The V gene is TRBV28, the J gene TRBJ1-1, with D possibly being TRBD1 (6 bases). The CDR3 is 15 residues long. Trimming cost V 1 base and J 0 bases, with 9 bases left between them. Germline V gives CDR1 MDHEN, CDR2 SYDVKM.

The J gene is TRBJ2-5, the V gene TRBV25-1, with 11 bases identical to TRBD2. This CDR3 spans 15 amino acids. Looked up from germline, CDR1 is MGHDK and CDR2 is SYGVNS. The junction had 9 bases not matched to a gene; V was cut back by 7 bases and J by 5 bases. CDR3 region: CASTTQLAGVETQYF. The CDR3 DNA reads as TGTGCCAGCACCACCCAACTAGCGGGGGTGGAGACCCAGTACTTC.

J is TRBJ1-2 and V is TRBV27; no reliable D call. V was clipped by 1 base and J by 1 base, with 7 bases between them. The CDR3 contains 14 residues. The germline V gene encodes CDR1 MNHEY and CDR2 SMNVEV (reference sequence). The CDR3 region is CASSLFGDNYGYTF. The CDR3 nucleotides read TGTGCCAGCAGTTTATTCGGGGATAACTATGGCTACACCTTC.

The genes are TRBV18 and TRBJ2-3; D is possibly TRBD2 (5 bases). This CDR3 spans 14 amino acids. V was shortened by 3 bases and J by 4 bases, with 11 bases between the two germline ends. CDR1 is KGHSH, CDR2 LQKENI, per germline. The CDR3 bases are TGTGCCAGCTCACCGGGCTTCGGGGCAGATACGCAGTATTTT. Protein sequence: CASSPGFGADTQYF.

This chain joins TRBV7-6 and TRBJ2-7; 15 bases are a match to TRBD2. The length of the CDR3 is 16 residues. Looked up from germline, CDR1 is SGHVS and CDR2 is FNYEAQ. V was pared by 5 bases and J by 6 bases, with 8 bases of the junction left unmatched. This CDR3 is CASSRWTSGRAAEQYF. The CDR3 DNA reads TGTGCCAGCAGCCGGTGGACTAGCGGGAGGGCCGCCGAGCAGTACTTC.

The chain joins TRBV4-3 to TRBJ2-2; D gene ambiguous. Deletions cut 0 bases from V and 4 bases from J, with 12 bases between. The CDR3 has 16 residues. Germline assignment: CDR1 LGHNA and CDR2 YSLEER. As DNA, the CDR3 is TGCGCCAGCAGCCAAGATCGGAGCGCGGCCACCGGGGAGCTGTTTTTT. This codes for CASSQDRSAATGELFF.

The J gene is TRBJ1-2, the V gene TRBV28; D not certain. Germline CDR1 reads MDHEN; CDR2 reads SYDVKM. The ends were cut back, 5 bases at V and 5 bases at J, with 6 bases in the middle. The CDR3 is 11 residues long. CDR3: CASSLEYGYTF. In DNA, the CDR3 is TGTGCCAGCAGTCTAGAGTATGGCTACACCTTC.

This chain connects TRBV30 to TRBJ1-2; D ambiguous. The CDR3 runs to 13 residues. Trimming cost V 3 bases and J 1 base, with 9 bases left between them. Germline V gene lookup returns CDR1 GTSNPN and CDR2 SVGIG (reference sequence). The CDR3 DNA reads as TGTGCCTGGAGCGAACAGCTTAACTATGGCTACACCTTC. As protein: CAWSEQLNYGYTF.

CDR3 nucleotides: TGCGCCCGCGGGGTAGGGGCCACTGAAGCTTTCTTT. Protein: CARGVGATEAFF. V usage is TRBV10-1 and J usage is TRBJ1-1; weak D call: TRBD1 (5 bases). V shed 11 bases and J shed 4 bases, with 14 bases lying between them. Germline V lookup: CDR1 WNHNN, CDR2 SYGVQD (reference sequence). The CDR3 sequence is 12 residues long.

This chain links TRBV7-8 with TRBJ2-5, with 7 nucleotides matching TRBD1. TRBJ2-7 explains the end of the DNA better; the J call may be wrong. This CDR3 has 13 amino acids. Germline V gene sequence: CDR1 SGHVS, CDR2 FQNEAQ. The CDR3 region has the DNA TGTGCCAGCAGGACAGGGAGCTCCTACGAGCAGTACTTC. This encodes CASRTGSSYEQYF.